This T cell receptor (beta chain) was recorded in a study of cytomegalovirus exposure and HLA in healthy donors. Study-level findings and limits: The authors later found TCR association rates varying by HLA locus, with DRB1 most and HLA-C fewest.

On this clone itself: Its target is not known.

Trimming cost V 5 bases and J 0 bases, with 9 bases left between them. The length of the CDR3 is 13 residues. CDR1 is SGHRS and CDR2 is YFSETQ in the germline V gene. With 60 Vbeta and 13 Jbeta primers, the PCR was carried out. TCRdb's table, derived via immunoSEQ multiplex PCR, lists solely in-frame clones and lacks some. The table gives 100,000 to 150,000 clones; the top ten clones make up roughly 2% of it. Sequences were obtained from PBMCs. The sequence was obtained from a man aged 40-49 years in good health and CMV-seronegative. This chain links TRBV5-1 with TRBJ2-7, with D possibly being TRBD1 (5 bases). DNA of the CDR3: TGCGCCAGCAGTCAGGGCAGCTCCTACGAGCAGTACTTC. Its translation: CASSQGSSYEQYF.